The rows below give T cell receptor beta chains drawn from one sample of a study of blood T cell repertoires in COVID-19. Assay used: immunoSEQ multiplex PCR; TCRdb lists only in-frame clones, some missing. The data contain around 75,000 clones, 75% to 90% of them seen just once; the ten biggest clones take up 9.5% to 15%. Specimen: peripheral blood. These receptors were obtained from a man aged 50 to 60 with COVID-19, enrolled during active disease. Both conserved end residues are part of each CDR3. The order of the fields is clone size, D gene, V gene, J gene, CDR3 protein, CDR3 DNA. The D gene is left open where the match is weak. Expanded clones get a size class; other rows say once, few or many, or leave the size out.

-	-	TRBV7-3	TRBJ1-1	CASSSAGKTEAFF	TGTGCCAGCAGCTCAGCAGGGAAGACTGAAGCTTTCTTT
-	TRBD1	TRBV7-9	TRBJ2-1	CASSRGQGPMYEQFF	TGTGCCAGCAGCCGGGGACAGGGCCCCATGTATGAGCAGTTCTTC
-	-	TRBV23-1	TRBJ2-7	CASSQNRDYEQYF	TGCGCCAGCAGTCAAAACAGGGACTACGAGCAGTACTTC
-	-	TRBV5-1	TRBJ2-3	CASSLARGAATDTQYF	TGCGCCAGCAGCTTGGCCAGAGGAGCGGCCACAGATACGCAGTATTTT
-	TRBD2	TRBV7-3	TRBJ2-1	CASSNREGGSYNEQFF	TGTGCCAGCAGCAACCGAGAGGGAGGGTCCTACAATGAGCAGTTCTTC
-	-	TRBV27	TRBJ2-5	CASSSRDSQETQYF	TGTGCCAGCAGTTCGCGGGACTCGCAAGAGACCCAGTACTTC
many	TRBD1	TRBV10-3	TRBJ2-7	CAIRTGGNSYEQYF	TGTGCCATCAGGACAGGGGGGAACTCCTACGAGCAGTACTTC
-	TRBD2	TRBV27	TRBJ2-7	CASSRLGRGFYEQYF	TGTGCCAGCAGTCGATTGGGGAGGGGCTTCTACGAGCAGTACTTC
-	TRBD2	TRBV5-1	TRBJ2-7	CASSLEGSGPSEQYF	TGCGCCAGCAGCTTGGAGGGTAGCGGGCCCTCCGAGCAGTACTTC
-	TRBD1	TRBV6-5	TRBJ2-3	CASSSTGTDTDTQYF	TGTGCCAGCAGTTCAACCGGGACAGACACAGATACGCAGTATTTT
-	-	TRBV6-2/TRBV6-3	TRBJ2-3	CASSYFSGLDTQYF	TGTGCCAGCAGTTACTTCAGCGGCCTAGATACGCAGTATTTT
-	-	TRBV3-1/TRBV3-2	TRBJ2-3	CASSLADTQYF	TGTGCCAGCTCCCTAGCAGATACGCAGTATTTT
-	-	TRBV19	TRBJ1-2	CASSIRQAENYGYTF	TGTGCCAGTAGTATACGACAGGCTGAAAACTATGGCTACACCTTC
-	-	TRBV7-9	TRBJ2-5	CASREGRKETQYF	TGTGCCAGCAGGGAGGGACGGAAAGAGACCCAGTACTTC
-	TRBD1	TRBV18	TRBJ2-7	CASSPTGTVSPYEQYF	TGTGCCAGCTCACCAACCGGGACAGTTTCCCCCTACGAGCAGTACTTC
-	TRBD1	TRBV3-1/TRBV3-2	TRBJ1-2	CASSQGQGYGYTF	TGTGCCAGCAGCCAGGGACAGGGCTATGGCTACACCTTC
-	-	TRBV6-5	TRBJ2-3	CASRRNSGPTQYF	TGTGCCAGCAGACGTAATAGCGGCCCGACGCAGTATTTT
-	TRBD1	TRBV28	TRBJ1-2	CASSQGTGLNYGYTF	TGTGCCAGCAGTCAAGGGACAGGACTTAACTATGGCTACACCTTC
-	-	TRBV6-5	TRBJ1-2	CASRPPAGVSGYTF	TGTGCCAGCAGACCCCCCGCAGGGGTAAGCGGCTACACCTTC
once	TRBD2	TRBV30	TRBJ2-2	CAWSVLAGGPTGELFF	TGTGCCTGGAGTGTACTAGCGGGAGGGCCCACCGGGGAGCTGTTTTTT
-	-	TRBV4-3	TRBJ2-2	CASSQVSGVHTGELFF	TGCGCCAGCAGCCAAGTTTCAGGGGTCCACACCGGGGAGCTGTTTTTT
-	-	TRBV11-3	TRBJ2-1	CASSSNYNEQFF	TGTGCCAGCAGCTCAAACTACAATGAGCAGTTCTTC
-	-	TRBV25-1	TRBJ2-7	CASSAIAAPYSYEQYF	TGTGCCAGCAGTGCCATCGCGGCTCCTTACTCCTACGAGCAGTACTTC
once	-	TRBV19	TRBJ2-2	CASRQGGGTGELFF	TGTGCCAGCCGACAGGGAGGTGGCACCGGGGAGCTGTTTTTT
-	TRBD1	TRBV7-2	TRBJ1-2	CASSLVRTGKGGYTF	TGTGCCAGCAGCTTAGTGCGGACAGGGAAAGGAGGCTACACCTTC
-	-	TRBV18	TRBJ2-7	CASSPEGTHEQYF	TGTGCCAGCTCACCGGAGGGGACCCACGAGCAGTACTTC
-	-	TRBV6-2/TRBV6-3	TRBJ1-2	CASSYSTATDFNYGYTF	TGTGCCAGCAGTTACTCGACGGCGACAGACTTTAACTATGGCTACACCTTC
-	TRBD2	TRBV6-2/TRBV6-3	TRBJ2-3	CASSKTGLVGNTQYF	TGTGCCAGCAGCAAAACGGGACTAGTGGGAAATACGCAGTATTTT
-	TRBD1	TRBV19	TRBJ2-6	CASSIGTGSSGANVLTF	TGTGCCAGTAGTATCGGGACAGGCAGCTCTGGGGCCAACGTCCTGACTTTC
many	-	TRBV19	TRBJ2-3	CATKQEEGGWSTQYF	TGTGCCACCAAACAGGAGGAGGGGGGGTGGTCTACGCAGTATTTT
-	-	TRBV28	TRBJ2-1	CASSYGGTHNEQFF	TGTGCCAGCAGTTACGGCGGGACTCACAATGAGCAGTTCTTC
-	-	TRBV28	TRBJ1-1	CASSLWAGGSTEAFF	TGTGCCAGCAGTTTATGGGCAGGAGGGAGCACTGAAGCTTTCTTT
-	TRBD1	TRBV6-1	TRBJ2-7	CASSERGQGAQQYF	TGTGCCAGCAGTGAAAGGGGACAGGGGGCCCAGCAGTACTTC
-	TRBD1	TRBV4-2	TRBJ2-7	CASSQDPGTGGAEQYF	TGTGCCAGCAGCCAAGATCCCGGGACAGGGGGCGCGGAGCAGTACTTC
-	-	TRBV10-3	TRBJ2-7	CAANGMRAPDYEQYF	TGTGCCGCGAACGGAATGCGGGCCCCCGATTACGAGCAGTACTTC
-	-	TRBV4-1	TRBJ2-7	CASSQDLQAHEQYF	TGCGCCAGCAGCCAAGATTTGCAGGCCCACGAGCAGTACTTC
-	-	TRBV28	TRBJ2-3	CASSLPPVAGPDTQYF	TGTGCCAGCAGTTTACCCCCCGTGGCGGGTCCAGATACGCAGTATTTT
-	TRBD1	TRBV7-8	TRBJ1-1	CASSTYRGQNTEAFF	TGTGCCAGCAGCACATACAGGGGGCAGAACACTGAAGCTTTCTTT
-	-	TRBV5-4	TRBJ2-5	CASSQQGGETQYF	TGTGCCAGCAGCCAACAGGGTGGGGAGACCCAGTACTTC
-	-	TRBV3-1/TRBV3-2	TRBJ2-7	CASSQELAPSYEQYF	TGTGCCAGCAGCCAAGAGCTAGCCCCCTCCTACGAGCAGTACTTC
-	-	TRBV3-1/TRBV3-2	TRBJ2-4	CASSQDSPRGSNIQYF	TGTGCCAGCAGCCAAGATTCTCCTAGAGGGTCGAACATTCAGTACTTC
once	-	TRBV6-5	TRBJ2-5	CASSYSRGVGETQYF	TGTGCCAGCAGTTACTCGCGGGGAGTAGGGGAGACCCAGTACTTC
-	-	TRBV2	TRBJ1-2	CASTVNYGYTF	TGTGCCAGCACGGTTAACTATGGCTACACCTTC
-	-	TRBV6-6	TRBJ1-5	CASSYSPQDNQPQHF	TGTGCCAGCAGTTACTCGCCTCAGGACAATCAGCCCCAGCATTTT
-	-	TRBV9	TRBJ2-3	CASSAYGPRGGPSRADTQYF	TGTGCCAGCAGCGCGTATGGACCCAGGGGTGGCCCAAGTCGGGCAGATACGCAGTATTTT
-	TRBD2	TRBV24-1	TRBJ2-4	CATSPGGAKNIQYF	TGTGCCACCAGCCCCGGGGGGGCCAAAAACATTCAGTACTTC
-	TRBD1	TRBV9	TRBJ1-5	CASSVGTVTNQPQHF	TGTGCCAGCAGCGTCGGGACAGTGACCAATCAGCCCCAGCATTTT
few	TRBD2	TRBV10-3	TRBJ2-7	CATSGTSGRAIEQYF	TGTGCCACTTCCGGGACTAGCGGGAGGGCTATCGAGCAGTACTTC
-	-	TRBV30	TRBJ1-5	CAWSAARDQPQHF	TGTGCCTGGAGTGCGGCCAGGGATCAGCCCCAGCATTTT
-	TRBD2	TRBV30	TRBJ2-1	CAWSVRAGAAFF	TGTGCCTGGAGTGTACGAGCGGGAGCGGCGTTCTTC
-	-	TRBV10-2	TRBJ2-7	CASSESAAKSSYEQYF	TGCGCCAGCAGTGAGTCGGCGGCCAAGAGCTCCTACGAGCAGTACTTC